This TCR beta chain emerged from a study of somatic mutations in cytotoxic T cells in rheumatoid arthritis. Study-level results: Among fewer than 75 patients, several showed a largest CD8+ clone that surpassed 20% of CD8+ cells.

Sequenced by immunoSEQ multiplex PCR; TCRdb stores in-frame clones only, minus some. The profile covers approximately 10,000 clones, with roughly four fifths appearing a single time and 15% to 20% taken by the ten largest. Germline assignment: CDR1 MNHEY and CDR2 SVGAGI. The length of the CDR3 is 12 residues. Concerning this clone: The target antigen is unknown.

The V call is TRBV6-5, the J call TRBJ2-5; unclear D gene. The DNA end lines up better with TRBJ2-7; the J call may be wrong. This clonotype was obtained from a woman between 45 and 65 years old in good health. Source material: CD8+ T cells sorted from blood. CDR3 nucleotide sequence: TGTGCCAGCGGTCTAGACGCCTACGAGCAGTACTTC. Translation: CASGLDAYEQYF.